This T cell receptor (beta chain) came from a study of CD8 T cells in Susac syndrome. Healthy donors served as age- and sex-matched controls. With random hexamers, reverse transcription was performed on roughly 0.5 to 1 ug of RNA. Amplification of TCR beta CDR3 across 54 Vbeta and 13 Jbeta was performed with immunoSEQ multiplex PCR. From the immunoSEQ multiplex PCR reads, TCRdb called clonotypes with MiXCR, one entry per CDR3 protein. The sample has 70,000 to 100,000 distinct CDR3 sequences, 85% to 95% seen once; the top ten hold less than 0.35%. Germline V gene lookup returns CDR1 MGHRA and CDR2 YSYEKL. The ends lost 2 bases at V and 0 bases at J; junction bases unmatched: 3. The CDR3 contains 16 residues.

The sequence came from a human donor in good health. Sequenced material: CD8+ T cells from PBMCs. The chain employs TRBV4-1 and TRBJ2-2; TRBD2 matches 7 bases. CDR3 loop: CASSQNSGPNTGELFF. The CDR3 DNA follows: TGCGCCAGCAGCCAAAATAGCGGGCCGAACACCGGGGAGCTGTTTTTT.